The 27 T cell receptor beta chains below come from one sample, sequenced in a study of blood T cell repertoires in COVID-19. Libraries were prepared by immunoSEQ multiplex PCR; TCRdb keeps only in-frame clonotypes and omits some of them. This table holds hundreds of thousands of clones, roughly nine tenths found once. Sequencing was carried out using peripheral blood. All receptors come from a woman aged 45 to 65 with COVID-19, enrolled during active disease.

This clone was seen only once. The chain combines TRBV19 with TRBJ2-7, with 7 bases identical to TRBD1. V dropped 5 bases and J dropped 2; count of bases not matched to a gene: 3. The CDR3 contains 13 residues. Germline values: CDR1 LNHDA, CDR2 SQIVND (reference sequence). CDR3 amino acids: CASSWGTAYEQYF. CDR3 coding DNA: TGTGCCAGTAGTTGGGGGACAGCCTACGAGCAGTACTTC.

The chain combines TRBV4-1 with TRBJ2-6; no clear D. The CDR3 runs to 15 residues. Trimming stripped 5 bases from V and 0 bases from J, with 8 bases between. Germline CDR1 and CDR2: MGHRA and YSYEKL. The CDR3 is CASSGQNSGANVLTF. The CDR3 DNA reads TGCGCCAGCAGCGGGCAAAACTCTGGGGCCAACGTCCTGACTTTC.

V and J are TRBV19 and TRBJ1-3, with 7 bases identical to TRBD1. Trimming cost V 4 bases and J 8 bases; bases outside gene matches: 14. This CDR3 is built from 16 residues. The germline V gene has CDR1 LNHDA and CDR2 SQIVND (reference sequence). The CDR3 here is CASSTPLTGIGDTIYF. The CDR3 DNA reads TGTGCCAGTAGTACTCCGTTGACAGGGATTGGCGACACCATATATTTT.

The table lists this clone with a few counts. This chain uses TRBV5-1 with TRBJ1-2; 9 nucleotides align to TRBD1. V dropped 4 bases and J dropped 6; count of bases not matched to a gene: 4. CDR1 SGHRS and CDR2 YFSETQ come from the germline V gene. This CDR3 spans 13 amino acids. The CDR3 protein is CASSAGQGDGYTF. CDR3 bases: TGCGCCAGCAGCGCGGGACAGGGAGATGGCTACACCTTC.

The chain joins TRBV18 to TRBJ1-2, with 7 bases identical to TRBD1. The germline V gene has CDR1 KGHSH and CDR2 LQKENI. V shed 3 bases, J shed 2 bases, and the junction held 6 bases outside the gene matches. The length of the CDR3 is 15 residues. CDR3 DNA sequence: TGTGCCAGCTCACCGTTGACAGGGTTAAACTATGGCTACACCTTC. This encodes CASSPLTGLNYGYTF. Supplemented by reference TRBV18 and TRBJ1-2, the full variable domain reads NAGVMQNPRHLVRRRGQEARLRCSPMKGHSHVYWYRQLPEEGLKFMVYLQKENIIDESGMPKERFSAEFPKEGPSILRIQQVVRGDSAAYFCASSPLTGLNYGYTFGSGTRLTVV.

V is TRBV28 and J is TRBJ2-7; TRBD1 aligns across 9 bases. CDR1 MDHEN and CDR2 SYDVKM come from the germline V gene. Losses at the gene ends were 7 bases for V and 3 bases for J; bases not matched to a gene: 7. CDR3 size: 14 residues. The CDR3 nucleotides are TGTGCCAGCAAGGGCGGACAGGGGCGCTACGAGCAGTACTTC. It translates to CASKGGQGRYEQYF. The full variable domain, its missing parts supplied by reference TRBV28 and TRBJ2-7, is DVKVTQSSRYLVKRTGEKVFLECVQDMDHENMFWYRQDPGLGLRLIYFSYDVKMKEKGDIPEGYSVSREKKERFSLILESASTNQTSMYLCASKGGQGRYEQYFGPGTRLTVT.

This chain links TRBV6-5 with TRBJ2-1; 9 bases match TRBD2. The length of the CDR3 is 16 residues. Germline V gene data show CDR1 as MNHEY and CDR2 as SVGAGI. With V trimmed by 0 bases and J by 3 bases, 3 bases remained unmatched. The CDR3 DNA reads TGTGCCAGCAGTTACTCCGCGACTAGCGGCTACAATGAGCAGTTCTTC. This translates into CASSYSATSGYNEQFF.

The chain employs TRBV12-5 and TRBJ1-5; 8 nucleotides agree with TRBD1. CDR1 and CDR2 from the germline V gene are LGHNT and FRNRAP. The CDR3 extends over 15 amino acids. V gave up 1 base and J gave up 4 bases; unmatched junction bases: 3. CDR3 loop: CASGLGRGPNQPQHF. DNA of the CDR3: TGTGCTAGTGGTTTGGGCAGGGGGCCGAATCAGCCCCAGCATTTT.

V and J are TRBV28 and TRBJ2-3; TRBD1 might be the D (6 bases). This CDR3 contains 12 residues. Trimming took off 4 bases at V and 7 bases at J, with 9 bases between the two ends. CDR1 MDHEN and CDR2 SYDVKM come from the germline V gene. CDR3: CASSSQGYTQYF. DNA for the CDR3: TGTGCCAGCAGTTCCCAGGGGTATACGCAGTATTTT. Drawing the rest from reference TRBV28 and TRBJ2-3, the complete variable domain is DVKVTQSSRYLVKRTGEKVFLECVQDMDHENMFWYRQDPGLGLRLIYFSYDVKMKEKGDIPEGYSVSREKKERFSLILESASTNQTSMYLCASSSQGYTQYFGPGTRLTVL.

This chain connects TRBV29-1 to TRBJ2-5; D not certain. This CDR3 is built from 13 residues. Germline V gene lookup returns CDR1 SQVTM and CDR2 ANQGSEA. V was trimmed by 1 base and J by 0 bases, leaving 6 bases between them. CDR3 in amino acids: CSVEAGNQETQYF. The CDR3 DNA follows: TGCAGCGTTGAAGCAGGTAACCAAGAGACCCAGTACTTC. Full variable domain (missing parts from reference TRBV29-1 and TRBJ2-5): SAVISQKPSRDICQRGTSLTIQCQVDSQVTMMFWYRQQPGQSLTLIATANQGSEATYESGFVIDKFPISRPNLTFSTLTVSNMSPEDSSIYLCSVEAGNQETQYFGPGTRLLVL.

The gene calls are TRBV6-5 and TRBJ2-7; 7 positions match TRBD1. Looked up from germline, CDR1 is MNHEY and CDR2 is SVGAGI. The CDR3 loop spans 15 amino acids. V lost 3 bases and J lost 0; bases outside the gene matches: 5. The CDR3 spells CASSYGTEYSYEQYF. Here the CDR3 DNA reads TGTGCCAGCAGTTATGGGACAGAGTACTCCTACGAGCAGTACTTC.

This chain uses TRBV3-1 (or the pseudogene TRBV3-2) with TRBJ2-3, with D possibly being TRBD2 (6 bases). Trimming left V 1 base short and J 0 bases short, with 11 bases between. The CDR3 spans 16 residues. Germline V lookup: CDR1 LGHDT, CDR2 YNNKEL (reference sequence). CDR3 nucleotide sequence: TGTGCCAGCAGCCAAGGAATCGCGGGGAGCACAGATACGCAGTATTTT. Protein: CASSQGIAGSTDTQYF.

The gene calls are TRBV15 and TRBJ1-5; maybe TRBD1 (5 bases). The CDR3 has 15 amino acids. Trimming took off 5 bases at V and 7 bases at J, with 18 bases between the two ends. Germline V gene lookup returns CDR1 LNHNV and CDR2 YYDKDF (reference sequence). The CDR3 DNA reads TGTGCCACCAGCGGAAGCTTGGGGCCTCGACAGCCCCAGCATTTT. It yields the protein CATSGSLGPRQPQHF. Filled out from reference TRBV15 and TRBJ1-5, the complete variable domain reads DAMVIQNPRYQVTQFGKPVTLSCSQTLNHNVMYWYQQKSSQAPKLLFHYYDKDFNNEADTPDNFQSRRPNTSFCFLDIRSPGLGDTAMYLCATSGSLGPRQPQHFGDGTRLSIL.

The chain links TRBV3-1 (or the pseudogene TRBV3-2) to TRBJ1-2; D might be TRBD1 (6 bases). The V gene's germline CDR1 is LGHDT and CDR2 YNNKEL (reference sequence). The CDR3 covers 13 residues. V lost 3 bases and J lost 7, with 12 bases in between. This chain's CDR3 is CASSQNRGGGYTF. CDR3 bases: TGTGCCAGCAGCCAGAACCGAGGGGGTGGCTACACCTTC.

The genes are TRBV5-6 and TRBJ2-7; D uncertain. CDR3 length: 14 residues. Germline-derived CDR1 and CDR2 are SGHDT and YYEEEE. V lost 4 bases and J 3 bases, leaving 14 bases between the germline ends. DNA of the CDR3: TGTGCCAGCAGCCCCTACTATACAAGCTACGAGCAGTACTTC. It yields the protein CASSPYYTSYEQYF. The variable domain in full, with the rest retrieved from reference TRBV5-6 and TRBJ2-7, is DAGVTQSPTHLIKTRGQQVTLRCSPKSGHDTVSWYQQALGQGPQFIFQYYEEEERQRGNFPDRFSGHQFPNYSSELNVNALLLGDSALYLCASSPYYTSYEQYFGPGTRLTVT.

The chain links TRBV3-1 (or the pseudogene TRBV3-2) to TRBJ2-1; TRBD2 might be the D (6 bases). The V and J ends lost 4 bases and 9 bases respectively, with 13 bases between them. Germline lookup yields CDR1 LGHDT and CDR2 YNNKEL (reference sequence). The CDR3 runs to 13 residues. This CDR3 reads CASSPGLPTEQFF. CDR3 bases: TGTGCCAGCAGCCCGGGACTTCCCACTGAGCAGTTCTTC.

This clone appeared a single time. The DNA of the CDR3 is TGTGCCAGCAGCAAAGACAGGGTCGAGTCCTACGAGCAGTACTTC. Amino acids: CASSKDRVESYEQYF. The chain is built from TRBV21-1 and TRBJ2-7; TRBD1 reflects the table's D call only, with no check against the DNA. TRBV21-1 is a documented pseudogene. The CDR3 runs to 15 residues.

This chain joins TRBV7-9 and TRBJ1-2; D is unresolved. Trimming left V 6 bases short and J 3 bases short, with 14 bases between. The CDR3 consists of 14 residues. Per the germline V gene, CDR1 is SEHNR and CDR2 is FQNEAQ (reference sequence). The CDR3 DNA is TGTGCCAGCAGGTCATTAGACCGGGACTATGGCTACACCTTC. It encodes CASRSLDRDYGYTF.

V and J are TRBV12-3 or TRBV12-4 and TRBJ1-1, with D unclear. The CDR3 sequence is 13 residues long. With 2 bases removed from V and 4 bases from J, the gap between germline ends came to 8 bases. CDR3 coding DNA: TGTGCCAGCAGTTTAAGTGGAGCCACTGAAGCTTTCTTT. This translates into CASSLSGATEAFF.

The chain uses TRBV7-9 and TRBJ1-2; no firm D call. The CDR3 spans 16 residues. In germline, CDR1 is SEHNR, CDR2 FQNEAQ (reference sequence). The V end was cut by 4 bases, the J end by 3 bases, with 18 bases between. CDR3 sequence: CASSSNEGSTYYGYTF. CDR3 bases: TGTGCCAGCAGCTCCAACGAGGGCAGTACTTACTATGGCTACACCTTC.

The chain is built from TRBV30 and TRBJ1-2, with 11 bases matching TRBD1. The CDR3 sequence is 13 residues long. V shed 4 bases and J 6 bases; nucleotides not matched to a gene: 4. Germline V CDR1 and CDR2: GTSNPN, SVGIG (reference sequence). CDR3 region: CAWTMDRGHGYTF. The CDR3 DNA reads as TGTGCCTGGACTATGGACAGGGGGCATGGCTACACCTTC.

V usage is TRBV7-9 and J usage is TRBJ2-7; TRBD1 matches at 9 bases. The CDR3 runs to 13 residues. Trimming cost V 6 bases and J 7 bases; bases outside gene matches: 7. Germline CDR1 SEHNR, CDR2 FQNEAQ (reference sequence). CDR3 nucleotide sequence: TGTGCCAGCAGGGACAGGGGAAGGGAAGAGCAGTACTTC. It translates to CASRDRGREEQYF. The variable domain in full, completed from reference TRBV7-9 and TRBJ2-7, reads DTGVSQNPRHKITKRGQNVTFRCDPISEHNRLYWYRQTLGQGPEFLTYFQNEAQLEKSRLLSDRFSAERPKGSFSTLEIQRTEQGDSAMYLCASRDRGREEQYFGPGTRLTVT.

This clone was detected only once. CDR3 sequence: CASSFLTSGGAGEQFF. DNA of the CDR3: TGTGCCAGCAGCTTCCTGACTAGCGGGGGTGCTGGTGAGCAGTTCTTC. This sequence joins TRBV13 and TRBJ2-1; 12 bases map to TRBD2. This CDR3 contains 16 residues. In germline, CDR1 is PRHDT, CDR2 FYEKMQ (reference sequence). Trimming removed 3 bases from V and 9 bases from J; junction bases left unmatched: 9.

The genes are TRBV3-1 (or the pseudogene TRBV3-2) and TRBJ2-7; D is uncertain. CDR3 size: 13 residues. Germline V gene lookup returns CDR1 LGHDT and CDR2 YNNKEL (reference sequence). V gave up 4 bases and J gave up 7 bases, with 14 bases separating them. For the CDR3, the DNA is TGTGCCAGCAGCCGATCCCCTAGTGGGGAGCAGTACTTC. Residues: CASSRSPSGEQYF.

Written as DNA, the CDR3 is TGTGCCTGCCTGCAGGGTGGTAGGGTACGAACTGAAGCTTTCTTT. Its protein product is CACLQGGRVRTEAFF. The chain combines TRBV30 with TRBJ1-1, with D perhaps TRBD1 (5 bases). V lost 6 bases, J lost 5 bases, and 22 bases lay in between. Looked up from germline, CDR1 is GTSNPN and CDR2 is SVGIG (reference sequence). The CDR3 runs 15 residues.

The V gene is TRBV3-1 (or the pseudogene TRBV3-2), the J gene TRBJ1-5; 7 positions match TRBD1. The CDR3 sequence is 12 residues long. CDR1 LGHDT and CDR2 YNNKEL come from the germline V gene (reference sequence). V was pared by 2 bases and J by 15 bases, with 7 bases of the junction left unmatched. CDR3 residues: CASSQSDRGLHF. CDR3 coding DNA: TGTGCCAGCAGCCAATCGGATAGGGGGCTGCATTTT.

A word on this clone: The same CDR3 also results from other DNA sequences found in this sample. The gene calls are TRBV19 and TRBJ1-2, with D tentatively TRBD1 (5 bases). Germline CDR1 reads LNHDA; CDR2 reads SQIVND (reference sequence). This CDR3 spans 13 amino acids. V lost 3 bases, J lost 3 bases, and 8 bases lay in between. As DNA, the CDR3 is TGTGCCAGTAGTATCGGGGGGGACTATGGCTACACCTTC. Its translation is CASSIGGDYGYTF.